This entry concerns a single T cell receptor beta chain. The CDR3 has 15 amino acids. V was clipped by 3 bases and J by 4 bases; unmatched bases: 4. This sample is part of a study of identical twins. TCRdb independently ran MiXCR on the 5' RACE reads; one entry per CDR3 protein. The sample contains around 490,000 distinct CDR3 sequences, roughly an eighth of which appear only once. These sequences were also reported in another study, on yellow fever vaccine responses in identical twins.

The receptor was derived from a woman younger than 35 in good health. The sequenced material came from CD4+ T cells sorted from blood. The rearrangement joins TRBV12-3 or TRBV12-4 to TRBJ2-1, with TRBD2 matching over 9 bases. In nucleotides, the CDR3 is TGTGCCAGCAGTTTCAGGACTAGCGTGTACAATGAGCAGTTCTTC. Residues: CASSFRTSVYNEQFF.